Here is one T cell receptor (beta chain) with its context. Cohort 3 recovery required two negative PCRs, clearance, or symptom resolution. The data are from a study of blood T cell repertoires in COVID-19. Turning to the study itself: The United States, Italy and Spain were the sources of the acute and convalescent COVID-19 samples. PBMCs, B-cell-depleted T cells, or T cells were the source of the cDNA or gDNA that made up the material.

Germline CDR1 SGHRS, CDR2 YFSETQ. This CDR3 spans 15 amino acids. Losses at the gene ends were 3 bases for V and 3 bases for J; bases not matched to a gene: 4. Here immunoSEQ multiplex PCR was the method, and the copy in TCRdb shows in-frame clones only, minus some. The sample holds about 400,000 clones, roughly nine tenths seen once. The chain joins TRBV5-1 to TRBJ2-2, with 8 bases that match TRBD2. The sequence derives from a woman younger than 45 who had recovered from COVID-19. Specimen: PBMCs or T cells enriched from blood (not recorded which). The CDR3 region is CASSSLLADTGELFF. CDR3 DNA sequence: TGCGCCAGCAGCTCTTTACTAGCGGACACCGGGGAGCTGTTTTTT.